This paragraph covers one TCR beta chain sequence. It has no known antigen specificity. Per-base quality was not reported, and no clone a single base away is much larger than it. This sample was included in a study of a mutant IDH1 vaccine in newly diagnosed glioma (dated by TCRdb to about 2021). Describing the broader study: Patients received eight vaccinations in weeks 1, 3, 5, 7, 11, 15, 19 and 23, corresponding to visits V03 through V10. In the chemotherapy-containing groups, vaccination started alongside temozolomide cycles, whereas in patients who had radiotherapy alone it started 4-6 weeks after radiotherapy. Of the 25 to 40 treated patients, around 60% were male and about 40% were female, and the mean age was 40.4 years. Prior to enrollment, patients had been given standard therapy consisting of radiotherapy alone, temozolomide alone, or radiochemotherapy with temozolomide, with the combination given to most patients. Peripheral blood was collected at six visits: V03 (baseline), V05, V07, V10, V12 and V13. For exploratory analyses, longitudinal TCRB deep sequencing was carried out in about two dozen treated patients wherever samples were available.

Libraries were prepared through the immunoSEQ multiplex PCR assay. Rearranged TCR beta chain sequences were amplified using the hsTCRB Kit according to the manufacturer's protocol. An Illumina MiSeq was used to sequence the TCRB libraries. Processing in the source paper ran as follows. The kit vendor's proprietary platform handled demultiplexing, trimming and gene mapping. The source is immuneACCESS, and TCRdb retained only in-frame sequences with V and J called. Part of the clones is not carried over; for the studies checked, unresolved V genes explain less than half of this, and the remainder is unexplained. That table is the source of V, J and clone size, and D and trimming were worked out from the DNA. For this sample the table gives about 59,000 clones, of which around 90% were detected only once. The top ten clonotypes cover approximately 4.2% of the sample. Findings and caveats that apply to the study as a whole: Changes in the top peripheral T cell clonotypes picked up by TCRB sequencing did not appear to be linked to pseudoprogression. Selection of PBMC samples for TCRB deep sequencing was based on availability. The authors noted that analyses of patient blood samples could not be reproduced because of sample limitations. Across multiple MHC alleles, vaccine-induced immune responses were seen in more than 90% of patients.

The time point label, as the study defines it: week 5, during vaccination. Every vaccine dose consisted of 300 ug of a 20-mer mutant IDH1 peptide in Montanide, administered subcutaneously together with topical imiquimod. The donors had newly diagnosed IDH1-mutant astrocytomas of WHO grade 3 or 4 that showed loss of nuclear ATRX. The samples were drawn from NOA16, a multicentre, single-arm, open-label phase I trial in Germany that tested a mutant IDH1 peptide vaccine in humans for the first time. Genomic DNA for TCRB sequencing was isolated from EDTA blood with the DNeasy Blood and Tissue Kit. The CDR3 runs 16 amino acids, cysteine and phenylalanine included. The entry retains the CDR3 DNA only, 48 bases that are in frame from base 1. After removal of 3 bases from V and 3 bases from J, the junction retains 6 bases not matched to a gene. CDR1 and CDR2 (SQVTM, ANQGSEA) derive from the germline V gene.

This clonotype was sampled from a woman aged 40 to 50 with glioma. The chain is assembled from TRBV29-1 and TRBJ2-3; 13 of the junction bases match TRBD2. The material was PBMCs, obtained from a glioma patient whose treatment included an IDH1 peptide vaccine. The nucleotide sequence is TGCAGCGTTGATTTCCCGACTAGCGGGAGGACAGATACGCAGTATTTT. This is translated as CSVDFPTSGRTDTQYF.